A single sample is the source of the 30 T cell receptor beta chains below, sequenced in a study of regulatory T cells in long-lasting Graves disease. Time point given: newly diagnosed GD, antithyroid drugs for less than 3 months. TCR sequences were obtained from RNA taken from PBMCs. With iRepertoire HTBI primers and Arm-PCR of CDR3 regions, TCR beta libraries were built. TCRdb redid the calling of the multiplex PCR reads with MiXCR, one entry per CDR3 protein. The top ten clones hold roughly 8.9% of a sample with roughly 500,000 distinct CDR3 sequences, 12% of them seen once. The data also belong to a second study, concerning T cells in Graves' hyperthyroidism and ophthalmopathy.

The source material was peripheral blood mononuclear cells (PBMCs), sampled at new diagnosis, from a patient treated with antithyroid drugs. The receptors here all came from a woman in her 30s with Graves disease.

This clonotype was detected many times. CDR3: CSARGSTDNYEQYF. As DNA, the CDR3 is TGCAGTGCTAGGGGCTCGACGGATAACTACGAGCAGTACTTC. The rearrangement joins TRBV20-1 to TRBJ2-7; D call uncertain. Germline V CDR1 and CDR2: DFQATT, SNEGSKA (reference sequence). This CDR3 spans 14 amino acids. Between the trimmed V and J ends, which lost 3 bases and 3 bases, there was a span of 15 bases.

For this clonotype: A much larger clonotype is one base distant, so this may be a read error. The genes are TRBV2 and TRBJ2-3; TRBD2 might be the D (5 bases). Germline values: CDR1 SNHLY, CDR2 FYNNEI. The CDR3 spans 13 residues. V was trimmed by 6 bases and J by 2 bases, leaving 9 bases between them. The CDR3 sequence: CASSGDDTDTQYF. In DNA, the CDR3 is TGTGCCAGCAGCGGGGATGACACAGATACGCAGTATTTT.

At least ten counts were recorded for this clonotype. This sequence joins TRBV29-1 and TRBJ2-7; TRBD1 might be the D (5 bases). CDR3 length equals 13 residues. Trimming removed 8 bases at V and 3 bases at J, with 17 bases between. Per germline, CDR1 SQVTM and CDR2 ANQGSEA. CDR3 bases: TGCAGCATCTTAACAGGCGATAACTACGAGCAGTACTTC. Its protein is CSILTGDNYEQYF.

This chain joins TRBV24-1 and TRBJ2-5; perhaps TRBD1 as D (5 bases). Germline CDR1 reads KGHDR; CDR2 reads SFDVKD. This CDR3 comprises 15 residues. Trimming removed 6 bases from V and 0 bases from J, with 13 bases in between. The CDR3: CATSPAGWDQETQYF. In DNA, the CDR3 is TGTGCCACCAGTCCCGCAGGGTGGGACCAAGAGACCCAGTACTTC.

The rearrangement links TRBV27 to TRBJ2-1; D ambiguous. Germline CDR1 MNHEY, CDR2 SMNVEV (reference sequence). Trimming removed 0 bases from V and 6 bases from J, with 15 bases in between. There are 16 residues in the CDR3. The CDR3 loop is CASSLSQIPIPNEQFF. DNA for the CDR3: TGTGCCAGCAGTTTATCCCAGATCCCAATTCCCAATGAGCAGTTCTTC.

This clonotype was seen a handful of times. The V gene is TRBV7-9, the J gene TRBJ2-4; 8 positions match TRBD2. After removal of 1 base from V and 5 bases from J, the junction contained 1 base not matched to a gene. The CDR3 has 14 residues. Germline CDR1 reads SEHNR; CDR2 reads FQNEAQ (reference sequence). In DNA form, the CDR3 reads TGTGCCAGCAGCTTAGGGACTAGCCAAAACATTCAGTACTTC. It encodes CASSLGTSQNIQYF. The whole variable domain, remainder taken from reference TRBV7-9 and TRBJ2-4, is DTGVSQNPRHKITKRGQNVTFRCDPISEHNRLYWYRQTLGQGPEFLTYFQNEAQLEKSRLLSDRFSAERPKGSFSTLEIQRTEQGDSAMYLCASSLGTSQNIQYFGAGTRLSVL.

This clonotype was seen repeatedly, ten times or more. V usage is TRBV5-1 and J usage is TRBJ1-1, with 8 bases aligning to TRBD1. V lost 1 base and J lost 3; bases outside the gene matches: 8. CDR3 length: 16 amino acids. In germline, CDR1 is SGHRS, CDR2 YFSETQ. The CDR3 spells CASSLLGTGSHTEAFF. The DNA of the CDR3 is TGCGCCAGCAGCTTGCTTGGGACAGGCTCCCACACTGAAGCTTTCTTT.

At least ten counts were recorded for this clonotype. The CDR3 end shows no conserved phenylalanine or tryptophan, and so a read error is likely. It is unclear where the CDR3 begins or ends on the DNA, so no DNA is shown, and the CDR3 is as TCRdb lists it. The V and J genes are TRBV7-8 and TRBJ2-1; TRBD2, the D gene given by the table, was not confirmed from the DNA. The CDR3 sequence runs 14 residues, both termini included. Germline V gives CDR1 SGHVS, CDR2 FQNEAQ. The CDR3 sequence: CASSPRTSGMEASN.

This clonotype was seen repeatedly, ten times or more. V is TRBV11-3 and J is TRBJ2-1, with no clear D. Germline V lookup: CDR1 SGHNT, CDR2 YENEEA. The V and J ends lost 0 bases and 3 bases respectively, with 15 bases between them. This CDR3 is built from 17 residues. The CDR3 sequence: CASSLDGAQILYNEQFF. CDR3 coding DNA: TGTGCCAGCAGCTTAGATGGAGCCCAAATACTCTACAATGAGCAGTTCTTC.

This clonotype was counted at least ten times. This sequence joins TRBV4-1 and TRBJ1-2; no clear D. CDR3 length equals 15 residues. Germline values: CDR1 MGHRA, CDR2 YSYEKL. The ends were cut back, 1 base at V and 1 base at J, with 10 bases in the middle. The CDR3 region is CASSQGGLSNYGYTF. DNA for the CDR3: TGCGCCAGCAGCCAAGGAGGACTCAGTAACTATGGCTACACCTTC.

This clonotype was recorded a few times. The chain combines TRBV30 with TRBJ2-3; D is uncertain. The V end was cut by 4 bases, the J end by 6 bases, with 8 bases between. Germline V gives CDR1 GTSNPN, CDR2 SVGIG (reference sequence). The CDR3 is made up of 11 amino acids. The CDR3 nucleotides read TGTGCCTGGACCGCGTTGGATACGCAGTATTTT. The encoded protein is CAWTALDTQYF.

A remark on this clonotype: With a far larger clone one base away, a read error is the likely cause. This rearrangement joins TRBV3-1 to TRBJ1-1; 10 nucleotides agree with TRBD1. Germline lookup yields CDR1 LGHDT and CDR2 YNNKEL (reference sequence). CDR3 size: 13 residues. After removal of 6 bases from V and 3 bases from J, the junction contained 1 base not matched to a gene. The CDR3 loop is CASRGQGYTEAFF. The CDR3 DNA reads TGTGCCAGCAGGGGACAGGGGTACACTGAAGCTTTCTTT.

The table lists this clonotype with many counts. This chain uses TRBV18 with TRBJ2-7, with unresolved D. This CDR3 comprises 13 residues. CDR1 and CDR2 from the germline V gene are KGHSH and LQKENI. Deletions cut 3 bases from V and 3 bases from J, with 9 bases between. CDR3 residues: CASSPADGYEQYF. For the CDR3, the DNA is TGTGCCAGCTCACCCGCGGATGGCTACGAGCAGTACTTC.

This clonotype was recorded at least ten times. CDR3 in amino acids: CASSLSPGLFSYNEQFF. CDR3 nucleotides: TGTGCCAGCAGCCTTAGCCCGGGACTTTTCTCCTACAATGAGCAGTTCTTC. V gene TRBV11-2 combines with J gene TRBJ2-1; the D gene is possibly TRBD2 (6 bases). V lost 5 bases and J 0 bases, leaving 17 bases between the germline ends. The germline CDR1 and CDR2 sequences are SGHAT and FQNNGV. This CDR3 is built from 17 residues.

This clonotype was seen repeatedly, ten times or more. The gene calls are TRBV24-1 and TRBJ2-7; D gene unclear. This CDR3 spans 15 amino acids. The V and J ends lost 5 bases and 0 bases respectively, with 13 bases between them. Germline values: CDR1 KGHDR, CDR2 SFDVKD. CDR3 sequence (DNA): TGTGCCACCAGTGTTTACAGTGTGAGCTCCTACGAGCAGTACTTC. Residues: CATSVYSVSSYEQYF.

Here the CDR3 reads CASSPGVGTGELFF. In DNA form, the CDR3 reads TGTGCCAGCTCACCGGGGGTCGGAACCGGGGAGCTGTTTTTT. The chain joins TRBV12-3 or TRBV12-4 to TRBJ2-2; weak D call: TRBD2 (6 bases). Trimming took 8 bases from V and 5 from J, leaving 15 bases between them. The CDR3 spans 14 residues.

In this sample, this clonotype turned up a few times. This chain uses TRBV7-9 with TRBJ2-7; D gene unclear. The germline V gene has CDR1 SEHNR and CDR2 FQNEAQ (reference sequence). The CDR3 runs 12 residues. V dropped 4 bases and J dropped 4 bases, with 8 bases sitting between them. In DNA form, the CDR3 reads TGTGCCAGCAGCTCAACGACGTACGAGCAGTACTTC. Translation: CASSSTTYEQYF.

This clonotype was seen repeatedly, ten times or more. The CDR3 nucleotides are TGCGCCAGCAGCCGTCAGCGGGAGAGGGATGAGCAGTTCTTC. Translation gives CASSRQRERDEQFF. The chain has TRBV5-1 and TRBJ2-1, with TRBD2 identical over 8 bases. Per germline, CDR1 SGHRS and CDR2 YFSETQ. J lost 8 bases, V lost 4 bases, and 8 bases had no gene match. This CDR3 comprises 14 residues. Filled out from reference TRBV5-1 and TRBJ2-1, the complete variable domain reads KAGVTQTPRYLIKTRGQQVTLSCSPISGHRSVSWYQQTPGQGLQFLFEYFSETQRNKGNFPGRFSGRQFSNSRSEMNVSTLELGDSALYLCASSRQRERDEQFFGPGTRLTVL.

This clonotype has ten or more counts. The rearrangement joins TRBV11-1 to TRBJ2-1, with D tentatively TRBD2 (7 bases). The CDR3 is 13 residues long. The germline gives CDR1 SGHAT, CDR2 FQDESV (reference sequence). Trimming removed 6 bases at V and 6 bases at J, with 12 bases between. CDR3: CASRGGEGNEQFF. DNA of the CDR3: TGTGCCAGCAGAGGGGGGGAAGGCAATGAGCAGTTCTTC.

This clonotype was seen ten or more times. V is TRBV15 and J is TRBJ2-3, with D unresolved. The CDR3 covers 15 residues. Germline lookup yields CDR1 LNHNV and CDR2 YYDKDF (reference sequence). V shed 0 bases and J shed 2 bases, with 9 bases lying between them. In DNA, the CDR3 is TGTGCCACCAGCAGAGATTTGACCCTCACAGATACGCAGTATTTT. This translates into CATSRDLTLTDTQYF.

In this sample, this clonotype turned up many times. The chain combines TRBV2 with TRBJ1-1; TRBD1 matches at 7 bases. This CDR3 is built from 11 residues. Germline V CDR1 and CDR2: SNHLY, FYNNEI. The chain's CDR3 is CGYRGNTEAFF. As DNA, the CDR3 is TGTGGATACAGGGGGAACACTGAAGCTTTCTTT.

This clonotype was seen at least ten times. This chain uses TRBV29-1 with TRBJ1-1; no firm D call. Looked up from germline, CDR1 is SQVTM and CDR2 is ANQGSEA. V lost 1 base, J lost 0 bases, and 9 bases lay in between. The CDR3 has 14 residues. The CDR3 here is CSVEGFLMNTEAFF. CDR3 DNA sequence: TGCAGCGTTGAAGGATTTCTTATGAACACTGAAGCTTTCTTT. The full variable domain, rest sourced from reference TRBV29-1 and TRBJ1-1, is SAVISQKPSRDICQRGTSLTIQCQVDSQVTMMFWYRQQPGQSLTLIATANQGSEATYESGFVIDKFPISRPNLTFSTLTVSNMSPEDSSIYLCSVEGFLMNTEAFFGQGTRLTVV.

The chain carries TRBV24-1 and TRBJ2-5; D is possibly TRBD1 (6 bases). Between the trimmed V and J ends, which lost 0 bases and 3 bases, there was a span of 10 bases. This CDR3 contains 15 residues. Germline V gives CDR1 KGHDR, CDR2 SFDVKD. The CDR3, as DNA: TGTGCCACCAGTGATTTGGTGGGGGCCGAAGAGACCCAGTACTTC. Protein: CATSDLVGAEETQYF.

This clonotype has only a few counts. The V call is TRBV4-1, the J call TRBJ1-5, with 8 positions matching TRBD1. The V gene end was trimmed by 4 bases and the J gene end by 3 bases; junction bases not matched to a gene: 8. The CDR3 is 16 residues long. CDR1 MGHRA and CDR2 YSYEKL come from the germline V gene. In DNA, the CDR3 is TGCGCCAGCAGCCCGAGGACAGGGACGATCAATCAGCCCCAGCATTTT. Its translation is CASSPRTGTINQPQHF.

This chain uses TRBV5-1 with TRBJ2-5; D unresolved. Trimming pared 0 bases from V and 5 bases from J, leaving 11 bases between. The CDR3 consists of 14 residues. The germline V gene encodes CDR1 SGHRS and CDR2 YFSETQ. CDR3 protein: CASSLVGQGETQYF. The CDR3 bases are TGCGCCAGCAGCTTGGTTGGCCAAGGGGAGACCCAGTACTTC.

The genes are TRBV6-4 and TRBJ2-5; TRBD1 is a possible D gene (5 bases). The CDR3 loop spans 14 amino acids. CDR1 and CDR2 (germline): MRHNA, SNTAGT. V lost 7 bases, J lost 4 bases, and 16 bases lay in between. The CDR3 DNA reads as TGTGCCAGCACAAAACAGGTGGTAGGAGAGACCCAGTACTTC. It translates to CASTKQVVGETQYF.

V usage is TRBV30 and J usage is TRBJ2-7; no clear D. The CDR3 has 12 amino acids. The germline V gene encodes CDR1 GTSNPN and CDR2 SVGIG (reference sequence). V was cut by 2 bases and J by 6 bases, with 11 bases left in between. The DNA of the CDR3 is TGTGCCTGGAGTCCTTCCGGATCCGAGCAGTACTTC. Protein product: CAWSPSGSEQYF.

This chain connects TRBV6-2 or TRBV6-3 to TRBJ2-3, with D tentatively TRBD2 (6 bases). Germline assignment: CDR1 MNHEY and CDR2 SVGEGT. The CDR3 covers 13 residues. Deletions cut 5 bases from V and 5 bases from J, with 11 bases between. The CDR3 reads CASSLARQDTQYF. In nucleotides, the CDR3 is TGTGCCAGCAGTCTAGCGAGGCAAGATACGCAGTATTTT.

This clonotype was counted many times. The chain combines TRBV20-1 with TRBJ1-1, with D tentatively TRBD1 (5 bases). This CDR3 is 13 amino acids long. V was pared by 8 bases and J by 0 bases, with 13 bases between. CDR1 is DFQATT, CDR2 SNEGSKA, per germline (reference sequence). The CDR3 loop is CSSSSGLNTEAFF. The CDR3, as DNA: TGCAGTTCATCCTCAGGGTTGAACACTGAAGCTTTCTTT.

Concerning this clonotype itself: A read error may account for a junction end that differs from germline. CDR3 residues: CASSQGPLDEQYF. Here the CDR3 DNA reads TGCGCCAGCAGCCAAGGACCACTCGACGAGCAGTACTTC. The chain employs TRBV7-2 and TRBJ2-7, with unresolved D. Germline V gene sequence: CDR1 SGHTA, CDR2 FQGNSA. The CDR3 is 13 amino acids.